This TCR beta chain was profiled in a study of CD8 T cells in Susac syndrome. CD8+ and CD4+ blood T cells underwent TCR beta sequencing. TEMRA cells were FACS-enriched and CD8+ and CD4+ T cells negatively isolated. cDNA came from approximately 0.5 to 1 ug RNA primed by random hexamers. The authors amplified TCR beta CDR3 across 54 Vbeta and 13 Jbeta using immunoSEQ multiplex PCR. Via MiXCR, TCRdb re-called the immunoSEQ multiplex PCR reads, giving one row per CDR3 protein. The table lists approximately 300,000 distinct CDR3 sequences, about 88% of them singletons. V was clipped by 4 bases and J by 6 bases; unmatched bases: 9. This CDR3 spans 16 amino acids. The germline V gene encodes CDR1 SNHLY and CDR2 FYNNEI.

Sequenced sample: CD8+ T cells from PBMCs. This rearrangement joins TRBV2 to TRBJ2-7; the match to TRBD2 covers 13 bases. The source of this sequence is a human donor with multiple sclerosis. The CDR3 nucleotides read TGTGCCAGCAGTGTCCAACTAGCGGGAGGGACAGGCGAGCAGTACTTC. The encoded protein is CASSVQLAGGTGEQYF.